Described below is a single T cell receptor beta chain sequence and its context. This entry comes from a study of response to subunit inactivated influenza vaccine. TCRdb analysed the RT-PCR reads with MiXCR anew, one entry per CDR3 protein. Among around 300,000 distinct CDR3 sequences listed, 22% were seen once. This receptor was taken from a man between 50 and 69 years old who received an inactivated influenza vaccine. The sample was PBMCs from blood, taken around 22 months after vaccination.

CDR3 DNA: TGTGCCAGCTCACCGGTGGGACAGAACTACGAGCAGTACTTC. It yields the protein CASSPVGQNYEQYF. The chain employs TRBV18 and TRBJ2-7; 7 nucleotides agree with TRBD1. Germline loops: CDR1 KGHSH, CDR2 LQKENI. Trimming took 3 bases from V and 3 from J; bases not matched to a gene: 5. CDR3 length: 14 amino acids.